This T cell receptor beta chain was obtained from a study of monozygotic twins with inflammatory bowel disease. Study observations and caveats: The inverse Simpson measure of TCRbeta diversity was lower in IBD patients than in healthy co-twins. Patients got different immunosuppressive treatments, which may have made their repertoires more variable.

Researchers ran eight separate cDNA reactions for each sample. Each CDR3 protein gets one entry in TCRdb, which reprocessed the 5' RACE reads and gives no DNA. This sample's table reports 400,000 to 500,000 distinct CDR3 sequences. A word on this clonotype: What it binds is not known.

The template was total RNA from whole blood, with no T cell sorting. Germline CDR1 and CDR2: MDHEN and SYDVKM. This CDR3 has 16 residues. The genes are TRBV28 and TRBJ2-7. Sample: blood. This receptor was taken from a human donor with ulcerative colitis or Crohn's disease, or a healthy co-twin of an affected twin (not recorded which). The CDR3 spells CASSLWSASRGYEQYF.